The next 17 T cell receptor beta chains were all read from a single sample in a study of T cells in Graves' hyperthyroidism and ophthalmopathy. Amplification of TCR beta CDR3 regions used RNA as the template. TCR CDR3 regions were first amplified by RT-PCR with HTBI primers. MiXCR, run by TCRdb on the multiplex PCR reads, gives a single entry per CDR3 protein. The sample gives roughly 800,000 distinct CDR3 sequences, 35% to 40% of which show up once; 7.5% to 9.5% is in the top ten. The sample taken for sequencing was blood. The source of these receptors is a man in his late teens or twenties with Graves' hyperthyroidism.

This clonotype was picked up a small number of times. The chain couples TRBV12-3 or TRBV12-4 to TRBJ1-6; D is unresolved. This CDR3 has 17 amino acids. V lost 1 base, J lost 0 bases, and 10 bases lay in between. The DNA of the CDR3 is TGTGCCAGCAGTTTAGTATCCACTAGCTCCTATAATTCACCCCTCCACTTT. Amino acid sequence: CASSLVSTSSYNSPLHF.

This chain links TRBV20-1 with TRBJ2-2; 10 bases agree with TRBD2. With V trimmed by 0 bases and J by 0 bases, 1 base remained unmatched. Germline V CDR1 and CDR2: DFQATT, SNEGSKA (reference sequence). The CDR3 has 16 amino acids. The CDR3 DNA reads as TGCAGTGCTAGAGATCTAGCGGGGGCGAACACCGGGGAGCTGTTTTTT. Protein product: CSARDLAGANTGELFF.

This clonotype was seen only a few times. V is TRBV6-5 and J is TRBJ2-3; 13 bases are a match to TRBD2. Germline V gives CDR1 MNHEY, CDR2 SVGAGI. The CDR3 spans 15 residues. J gave up 4 bases and V 4 bases, and 2 bases lay outside the gene matches. The CDR3 region has the DNA TGTGCCAGCAGTTTAACTAGCGGGGGGGCAGATACGCAGTATTTT. It specifies CASSLTSGGADTQYF.

This clonotype was counted between two and nine times. The chain has TRBV14 and TRBJ2-7; no firm D call. Germline V CDR1 and CDR2: SGHDN, FVKESK. The length of the CDR3 is 13 residues. The ends were cut back, 0 bases at V and 3 bases at J, with 6 bases in the middle. The DNA of the CDR3 is TGTGCCAGCAGCCAAGAGAGTTTCTACGAGCAGTACTTC. This sequence encodes CASSQESFYEQYF.

This clonotype has at least ten counts. This rearrangement joins TRBV29-1 to TRBJ2-6; D remains ambiguous. Germline CDR1 is SQVTM and CDR2 is ANQGSEA. V dropped 7 bases and J dropped 0 bases, with 7 bases sitting between them. The CDR3 runs to 13 residues. The chain's CDR3 is CSAVSSGANVLTF. In nucleotides, the CDR3 is TGCAGCGCCGTAAGCTCTGGGGCCAACGTCCTGACTTTC.

On this clonotype: A read error may explain this, as a much larger clone is one base away. The chain recombines TRBV7-2 with TRBJ1-1, with no clear D. The CDR3 is 14 amino acids. Looked up from germline, CDR1 is SGHTA and CDR2 is FQGNSA. DNA for the CDR3: TGTGCCAGCAACTTAGCGCCACCTAACACTGAAGCTTTCTTT. Protein sequence: CASNLAPPNTEAFF.

This clonotype has just a few counts. The V and J genes are TRBV9 and TRBJ2-7; TRBD1 matches at 10 bases. The CDR3 contains 15 residues. Germline loops: CDR1 SGDLS, CDR2 YYNGEE. J was trimmed by 5 bases and V by 3 bases; bases with no gene match: 8. The CDR3 coding sequence is TGTGCCAGCAGCGACCGGACAGGGGGGCTTGACGAGCAGTACTTC. Translation gives CASSDRTGGLDEQYF.

The chain has TRBV29-1 and TRBJ1-1, with D uncertain. The CDR3 runs to 13 residues. Between the trimmed V and J ends, which lost 8 bases and 0 bases, there was a span of 13 bases. Germline CDR1 is SQVTM and CDR2 is ANQGSEA. The CDR3 DNA is TGCAGCAGTTTAGGGCAACTGAACACTGAAGCTTTCTTT. Translated: CSSLGQLNTEAFF.

This clonotype has more than one count but fewer than ten. The chain carries TRBV20-1 and TRBJ1-4, with 7 positions matching TRBD1. Germline CDR1 DFQATT, CDR2 SNEGSKA (reference sequence). V shed 5 bases and J 4 bases; nucleotides not matched to a gene: 10. The CDR3 has 15 residues. In nucleotides, the CDR3 is TGCAGTGCTCCAGGGGGGGGGGAGTTTAATGAAAAACTGTTTTTT. This sequence encodes CSAPGGGEFNEKLFF.

In its sample, this clonotype was seen a few times. This chain links TRBV12-3 or TRBV12-4 with TRBJ2-7, with D possibly called TRBD1 or TRBD2 (5 bases each). This CDR3 is built from 14 residues. Trimming stripped 6 bases from V and 0 bases from J, with 12 bases between. The DNA for the CDR3 is TGTGCCAGCAGGAACGGGACGGTCTCCTACGAGCAGTACTTC. Its translation: CASRNGTVSYEQYF.

This clonotype was seen only once. This sequence may be a read error, since a much larger clone differs from it by one base. V is TRBV7-9 and J is TRBJ1-1; D unresolved. The ends were cut back, 6 bases at V and 2 bases at J, with 13 bases in the middle. This CDR3 is 14 amino acids long. Per germline, CDR1 SEHNR and CDR2 FQNEAQ (reference sequence). The CDR3 loop is CASSPVSGNTEAFF. CDR3 coding DNA: TGTGCCAGCAGTCCAGTTAGTGGAAACACTGAAGCTTTCTTT.

V and J are TRBV29-1 and TRBJ1-2, with TRBD1 as a possible D gene (5 bases). The V gene lost 7 bases and the J gene lost 6 bases, with 18 bases spanning the gap. The CDR3 is 13 amino acids. CDR1 and CDR2 (germline): SQVTM, ANQGSEA. CDR3 sequence (DNA): TGCAGCGCCCAGGGAGTGGGGTCCCATGGCTACACCTTC. It is translated as CSAQGVGSHGYTF.

About this clonotype: A read error may be the cause here, since a much bigger clone is one base away. In DNA, the CDR3 is TGTGCCAGCAGCCGCAGGGTTGGGAACACTGAAGCTTTCTTT. This sequence encodes CASSRRVGNTEAFF. This chain connects TRBV7-9 to TRBJ1-1; D might be TRBD1 (5 bases). The CDR3 runs to 14 residues. V was cut by 5 bases and J by 1 base, with 11 bases left in between. Germline values: CDR1 SEHNR, CDR2 FQNEAQ (reference sequence). Looking up the rest from reference TRBV7-9 and TRBJ1-1 gives the full variable domain: DTGVSQNPRHKITKRGQNVTFRCDPISEHNRLYWYRQTLGQGPEFLTYFQNEAQLEKSRLLSDRFSAERPKGSFSTLEIQRTEQGDSAMYLCASSRRVGNTEAFFGQGTRLTVV.

The chain has TRBV9 and TRBJ2-2, with TRBD2 as a possible D gene (6 bases). Trimming left V 4 bases short and J 6 bases short, with 16 bases between. The CDR3 loop spans 15 amino acids. Per the germline V gene, CDR1 is SGDLS and CDR2 is YYNGEE. Here the CDR3 DNA reads TGTGCCAGCAGCCCGGGACTCCCGGGCGCCGGGGAGCTGTTTTTT. Translating gives CASSPGLPGAGELFF.

Regarding this clonotype: This could be a read error, since a much larger clone is one nucleotide away. The rearrangement uses TRBV25-1 and TRBJ1-2; D may be TRBD1 (5 bases). The CDR3 loop spans 14 amino acids. The germline V gene has CDR1 MGHDK and CDR2 SYGVNS. Trimming left V 5 bases short and J 4 bases short, with 14 bases between. In nucleotides, the CDR3 is TGTGCCAGCAGTCCTGAGGGAGGGGTCTATGGCTACACCTTC. Amino acids: CASSPEGGVYGYTF.

The chain recombines TRBV7-2 with TRBJ1-1; 8 bases are shared with TRBD1. CDR1 and CDR2 from the germline V gene are SGHTA and FQGNSA. V shed 5 bases and J 0 bases; nucleotides not matched to a gene: 8. CDR3 length: 16 residues. DNA of the CDR3: TGTGCCAGCAGCCGCTGGGACAGGTTAATGAACACTGAAGCTTTCTTT. It translates to CASSRWDRLMNTEAFF.

For this clonotype: At one of its ends the junction is not consistent with the germline gene, which may arise from a read error. CDR3 bases: TGCGCCAGCAGTTATCCAGGGGGCATAGCTTTCTTT. Residues: CASSYPGGIAFF. V and J are TRBV7-3 and TRBJ1-1; 8 nucleotides align to TRBD1. The CDR3 totals 12 residues. Per the germline V gene, CDR1 is SGHTA and CDR2 is FQGTGA.